The rows below give T cell receptor beta chains drawn from one sample of a study of Graves' ophthalmopathy and Graves' hyperthyroidism. TCRdb redid the calling of the multiplex PCR reads with MiXCR, one entry per CDR3 protein. The sample consists of 200,000 to 250,000 distinct CDR3 sequences, approximately 21% of them appearing once. The material sequenced was peripheral blood. The receptors were gathered from a woman aged 50 to 60 with Graves' ophthalmopathy. CDR3s leave out the opening cysteine and the closing phenylalanine or tryptophan.

J gene	V gene	CDR3 protein
TRBJ2-7	TRBV30	AWSAPGLVTYEQY
TRBJ1-2	TRBV19	ASRVPGGLGYT
TRBJ1-6	TRBV12-3/TRBV12-4	ASSLPSPSPLH
TRBJ2-5	TRBV10-2	ATRTPRETQY
TRBJ1-1	TRBV6-5	ASSFAARDTEAF
TRBJ2-7	TRBV6-1	ASSLRTSGNNEQY
TRBJ1-1	TRBV20-1	SASPGQGDTEAF
TRBJ1-2	TRBV6-5	ASSYSQGTGGIYGYT
TRBJ1-2	TRBV28	ASSPDRWDYGYT
TRBJ2-7	TRBV30	AWSGKGEQY
TRBJ1-6	TRBV30	AWSIGGDSPLH
TRBJ1-6	TRBV16	ASKSPDREFSPLH
TRBJ2-6	TRBV4-1	ASSPHRDSGANVLT
TRBJ2-7	TRBV12-3/TRBV12-4	ASSTGTGYFEQY